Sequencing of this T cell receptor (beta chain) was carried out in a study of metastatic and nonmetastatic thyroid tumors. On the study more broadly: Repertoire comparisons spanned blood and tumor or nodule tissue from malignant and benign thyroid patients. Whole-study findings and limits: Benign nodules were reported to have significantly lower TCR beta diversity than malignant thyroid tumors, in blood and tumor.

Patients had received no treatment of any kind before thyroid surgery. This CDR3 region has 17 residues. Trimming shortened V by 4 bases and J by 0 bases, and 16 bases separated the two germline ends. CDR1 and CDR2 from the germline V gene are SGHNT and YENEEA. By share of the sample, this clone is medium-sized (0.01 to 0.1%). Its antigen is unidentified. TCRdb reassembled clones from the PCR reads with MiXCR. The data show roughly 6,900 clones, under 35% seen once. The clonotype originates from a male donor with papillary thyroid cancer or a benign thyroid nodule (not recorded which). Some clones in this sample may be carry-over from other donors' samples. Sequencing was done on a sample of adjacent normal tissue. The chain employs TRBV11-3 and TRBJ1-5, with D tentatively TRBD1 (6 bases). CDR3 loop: CASSSLTDSYSNQPQHF. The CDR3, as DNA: TGTGCCAGCAGCTCCCTCACGGACAGTTATAGCAATCAGCCCCAGCATTTT. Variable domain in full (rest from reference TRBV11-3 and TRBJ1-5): EAGVVQSPRYKIIEKKQPVAFWCNPISGHNTLYWYLQNLGQGPELLIRYENEEAVDDSQLPKDRFSAERLKGVDSTLKIQPAELGDSAVYLCASSSLTDSYSNQPQHFGDGTRLSIL.